One and the same sample provided the 11 T cell receptor beta chains below, sequenced in a study of spatial heterogeneity in lung cancer. Described time point: sample taken at primary tumor resection. Unsorted tumor, nontumor lung tissue or cryopreserved PBMC supplied the whole RNA. TCRdb re-derived calls from the 5' RACE reads in MiXCR, one entry per CDR3 protein. The sample holds about 6,900 distinct CDR3 sequences, roughly 3.8% seen once. Source: normal lung tissue next to the tumor, taken at surgery. All receptors derive from a female donor with early-stage non-small cell lung cancer.

In its sample, this clonotype ranks as medium-sized. This chain links TRBV20-1 with TRBJ2-4, with TRBD1 matching 8 bases. Trimming took 6 bases from V and 0 from J; bases not matched to a gene: 7. The CDR3 extends over 15 amino acids. The germline V gene has CDR1 DFQATT and CDR2 SNEGSKA (reference sequence). The CDR3 loop reads CSAVDRDLAKNIQYF. CDR3 in DNA: TGCAGTGCCGTGGACAGGGACCTAGCCAAAAACATTCAGTACTTC.

This clonotype was observed at least ten times. The V and J genes are TRBV6-6 and TRBJ2-1; weak D call: TRBD2 (6 bases). Germline values: CDR1 MNHNY, CDR2 SVGAGI (reference sequence). The CDR3 is 12 residues long. V lost 6 bases and J 8 bases, leaving 11 bases between the germline ends. For the CDR3, the DNA is TGTGCCAGCAGCCGTAGGGAGGATGAGCAGTTCTTC. Translated: CASSRREDEQFF.

This clonotype is classed as medium-sized. The rearrangement joins TRBV6-6 to TRBJ2-7; no definite D call. The CDR3 is 12 amino acids. Germline V gene data show CDR1 as MNHNY and CDR2 as SVGAGI (reference sequence). V was shortened by 6 bases and J by 4 bases, with 10 bases between the two germline ends. The CDR3 here is CASRKIIYEQYF. Written as DNA, the CDR3 is TGTGCCAGCAGAAAAATAATTTACGAGCAGTACTTC.

Ten or more counts support this clonotype. The rearrangement uses TRBV5-4 and TRBJ1-2; no definite D call. This CDR3 spans 14 amino acids. CDR1 SGHNT and CDR2 YYREEE come from the germline V gene (reference sequence). V lost 1 base to trimming and J lost 3 bases, with 10 bases between them. The CDR3 nucleotides are TGTGCCAGCAGCTTGTCCGTCCGGGACTATGGCTACACCTTC. Translation gives CASSLSVRDYGYTF.

This clonotype has ten or more counts. This chain joins TRBV6-2 or TRBV6-3 and TRBJ1-6; 8 bases agree with TRBD1. The germline V gene has CDR1 MNHEY and CDR2 SVGEGT. The CDR3 length is 14 residues. With 5 bases clipped from V and 7 bases from J, the junction kept 4 bases outside the gene matches. CDR3 in DNA: TGTGCCAGCAGTGGACAGGGAACGAATTCACCCCTCCACTTT. This sequence encodes CASSGQGTNSPLHF.

This clonotype was counted ten times or more. The J gene is TRBJ2-5, the V gene TRBV6-6; D is unclear. V lost 5 bases and J 1 base, leaving 5 bases between the germline ends. Germline-derived CDR1 and CDR2 are MNHNY and SVGAGI (reference sequence). The CDR3 is 12 amino acids. The CDR3 DNA reads TGTGCCAGCAGTCCCCCCCAAGAGACCCAGTACTTC. Its protein is CASSPPQETQYF.

By share, this clonotype ranks as medium-sized (0.01 to 0.1%). This chain links TRBV29-1 with TRBJ1-1; tentative D call: TRBD1 (6 bases). Looked up from germline, CDR1 is SQVTM and CDR2 is ANQGSEA. The CDR3 is 13 amino acids. Trimming took off 7 bases at V and 1 base at J, with 13 bases between the two ends. DNA for the CDR3: TGCAGCGGAGGACAGTTAGAGAACACTGAAGCTTTCTTT. Translation: CSGGQLENTEAFF.

This clonotype ranks as medium-sized (0.01 to 0.1%). The chain employs TRBV20-1 and TRBJ2-3; 7 bases agree with TRBD2. V was clipped by 5 bases and J by 0 bases; unmatched bases: 8. The CDR3 loop spans 15 amino acids. Per germline, CDR1 DFQATT and CDR2 SNEGSKA (reference sequence). DNA of the CDR3: TGCAGTGCTCCTACGAGCGGGGCTAGCACAGATACGCAGTATTTT. Translation gives CSAPTSGASTDTQYF.

This clonotype has ten or more counts. V is TRBV6-5 and J is TRBJ1-1, with unresolved D. This CDR3 has 14 amino acids. V lost 2 bases and J 0 bases, leaving 7 bases between the germline ends. In germline, CDR1 is MNHEY, CDR2 SVGAGI. This chain's CDR3 is CASSYGRLNTEAFF. CDR3 DNA sequence: TGTGCCAGCAGTTACGGCCGGTTGAACACTGAAGCTTTCTTT.

This clonotype appeared many times. J is TRBJ2-2 and V is TRBV6-2 or TRBV6-3; 11 bases map to TRBD1. Germline-derived CDR1 and CDR2 are MNHEY and SVGEGT. V shed 7 bases, J shed 2 bases, and the junction held 6 bases outside the gene matches. This CDR3 comprises 16 residues. The CDR3 DNA follows: TGTGCCAGCACCCCGGGGACAGGGGGTAACACCGGGGAGCTGTTTTTT. Protein product: CASTPGTGGNTGELFF.

In this sample, this clonotype turned up many times. The chain recombines TRBV20-1 with TRBJ1-1; the match to TRBD1 covers 8 bases. The CDR3 has 14 residues. Germline V gene sequence: CDR1 DFQATT, CDR2 SNEGSKA (reference sequence). V was pared by 4 bases and J by 2 bases, with 6 bases of the junction left unmatched. For the CDR3, the DNA is TGCAGTGCTATCAGAGACAGGGGCAACACTGAAGCTTTCTTT. Translating it yields CSAIRDRGNTEAFF.